In its sample, the clone carrying this T cell receptor (beta chain) was seen many times. Its antigen is unidentified. The data derive from a study of regulatory T cells in long-lasting Graves disease. Overall study results and limits: It was in persistent disease that TRBV28, TRBJ1-2 and TRBJ2-5 were favored. For persistent Graves' patients, TCR diversity was lower than for newly diagnosed ones. Those with persistent disease had in common more public clonotypes (about 3,000) than new patients (roughly 1,000).

CDR3-region Arm-PCR and iRepertoire HTBI primers produced the TCR beta libraries. Each CDR3 protein gets one entry after TCRdb re-called the multiplex PCR reads with MiXCR. Of about 620,000 distinct CDR3 sequences in the sample, 16% were seen once. The V gene end was trimmed by 5 bases and the J gene end by 3 bases; junction bases not matched to a gene: 6. The CDR3 sequence is 13 residues long. The V gene's germline CDR1 is DFQATT and CDR2 SNEGSKA (reference sequence). Time point denoted: newly diagnosed GD, antithyroid drugs for less than 3 months. Construction of the TCR library relied on RNA isolated from PBMCs. This same sample was also taken into another study, of T cells in Graves' hyperthyroidism and ophthalmopathy. That study adds: During a first-round RT-PCR of the TCR CDR3, the HTBI primer set was used.

Sequenced here: peripheral blood mononuclear cells (PBMCs), sampled at new diagnosis, from a patient treated with antithyroid drugs. This clonotype was obtained from a woman in her 30s with Graves disease. The chain is built from TRBV20-1 and TRBJ1-2, with 7 bases fitting TRBD1. The CDR3 region is CSADPQGDYGYTF. Here the CDR3 DNA reads TGCAGTGCTGACCCCCAGGGGGACTATGGCTACACCTTC.